A selection of T cell receptor beta chains follows, all from one sample in a study of blood T cell repertoires in COVID-19. TCRdb keeps only in-frame clones here, not all; method: immunoSEQ multiplex PCR. The sample holds approximately 190,000 clones, roughly 80% seen once. The specimen was PBMCs or T cells enriched from blood (not recorded which). The source is a man aged 35 to 55 who had recovered from COVID-19. Both conserved end residues are part of each CDR3. The order of the fields is V gene, clone size, J gene, D gene, CDR3 protein, CDR3 DNA. D genes are given only for firm matches. A row's size may be missing; if present it is once, few, many or a size class.

TRBV7-2	-	TRBJ1-1	TRBD1	CASSLRQGASTEAFF	TGTGCCAGCAGCTTACGGCAGGGGGCGAGCACTGAAGCTTTCTTT
TRBV2	-	TRBJ2-3	TRBD2	CASSERDYPTDTQYF	TGTGCCAGCAGTGAAAGGGACTACCCCACAGATACGCAGTATTTT
TRBV5-4	-	TRBJ2-3	TRBD2	CASSLIAGGVTDTQYF	TGTGCCAGCAGCCTAATAGCGGGGGGGGTCACAGATACGCAGTATTTT
TRBV11-2	-	TRBJ1-6	TRBD1	CASSSLGQAGSSYNSPLHF	TGTGCCAGCAGCTCCCTAGGACAGGCCGGAAGCTCCTATAATTCACCCCTCCACTTT
TRBV5-1	-	TRBJ1-6	TRBD1	CASSSLGWDRSPLHF	TGCGCCAGCAGCTCCCTCGGGTGGGACAGATCACCCCTCCACTTT
TRBV20-1	-	TRBJ2-3	TRBD1	CSASSGQGTDTQYF	TGCAGTGCTAGTTCTGGACAGGGGACAGATACGCAGTATTTT
TRBV4-1	-	TRBJ2-1	TRBD2	CASSQGGLRGPGGNFFEQFF	TGCGCCAGCAGCCAAGGTGGCCTGCGAGGTCCGGGGGGGAACTTTTTTGAGCAGTTCTTC
TRBV2	-	TRBJ2-3	-	CASSVWQSSTDTQYF	TGTGCCAGCAGTGTGTGGCAGTCTAGCACAGATACGCAGTATTTT
TRBV11-2	-	TRBJ2-2	-	CASRVAYRNTGELFF	TGTGCCAGCAGGGTAGCATATAGAAACACCGGGGAGCTGTTTTTT
TRBV7-9	-	TRBJ1-2	-	CASSLATQGGYTF	TGTGCCAGCAGCTTAGCGACGCAGGGAGGCTACACCTTC
TRBV28	-	TRBJ1-5	-	CASALYTGTRSNQPQHF	TGTGCCAGCGCCCTTTACACAGGGACTAGGAGCAATCAGCCCCAGCATTTT
TRBV5-3	-	TRBJ2-7	-	CARSLASETYEQYF	TGTGCCAGAAGCTTGGCCTCTGAGACCTACGAGCAGTACTTC
TRBV4-1	-	TRBJ2-3	-	CASSQDWPDTQYF	TGCGCCAGCAGCCAAGATTGGCCAGATACGCAGTATTTT
TRBV19	-	TRBJ1-2	-	CASSIPGTIYGYTF	TGTGCCAGTAGTATACCCGGGACAATCTATGGCTACACCTTC
TRBV6-4	few	TRBJ1-1	-	CASSPSGEHTEAFF	TGTGCCAGCAGTCCGTCAGGGGAGCACACTGAAGCTTTCTTT
TRBV23-1	once	TRBJ1-3	-	CASSPGSGSTIYF	TGCGCCAGCAGTCCAGGGTCGGGTAGCACCATATATTTT
TRBV11-2	-	TRBJ1-3	-	CASSTQTVSGNTIYF	TGTGCCAGCAGCACTCAGACAGTCTCTGGAAACACCATATATTTT
TRBV15	-	TRBJ1-5	-	CATSRDKLHNQPQHF	TGTGCCACCAGCAGAGATAAACTGCACAATCAGCCCCAGCATTTT
TRBV13	-	TRBJ1-6	-	CASSFGGNTSPLHF	TGTGCCAGCAGCTTTGGAGGCAATACCTCACCCCTCCACTTT
TRBV5-4	-	TRBJ2-7	TRBD1	CASSKGQAISYEQYF	TGTGCCAGCAGCAAGGGACAGGCTATTTCCTACGAGCAGTACTTC
TRBV6-5	-	TRBJ2-7	TRBD2	CASSRERGSYEQYF	TGTGCCAGCAGCCGGGAGCGGGGGTCCTACGAGCAGTACTTC
TRBV3-1/TRBV3-2	-	TRBJ2-1	-	CASSPPLEDSVQFF	TGTGCCAGCAGCCCCCCCTTGGAAGACTCGGTGCAGTTCTTC
TRBV9	-	TRBJ2-5	TRBD1	CASSPWTGIQETQYF	TGTGCCAGCAGCCCTTGGACAGGGATACAAGAGACCCAGTACTTC
TRBV6-2/TRBV6-3	-	TRBJ1-2	-	CASSYSVKTGNYGYTF	TGTGCCAGCAGTTACTCCGTCAAGACTGGCAACTATGGCTACACCTTC
TRBV11-2	-	TRBJ2-7	TRBD1	CASSLAWQGDYEQYF	TGTGCCAGCAGCTTAGCCTGGCAGGGGGACTACGAGCAGTACTTC
TRBV15	-	TRBJ1-6	-	CATSRVRGDSPLHF	TGTGCCACCAGCAGAGTCAGGGGAGATTCACCCCTCCACTTT
TRBV18	-	TRBJ1-1	-	CASSPTGTTKAFF	TGTGCCAGCTCACCAACCGGGACAACTAAAGCTTTCTTT
TRBV5-1	-	TRBJ1-4	-	CASSLAGTNNEKLFF	TGCGCCAGCAGCTTGGCCGGCACTAATAATGAAAAACTGTTTTTT
TRBV10-2	-	TRBJ2-1	-	CASAMAEQFF	TGCGCCAGCGCCATGGCTGAGCAGTTCTTC
TRBV27	few	TRBJ1-1	-	CASSLIGNTEAFF	TGTGCCAGCAGTTTAATCGGGAACACTGAAGCTTTCTTT
TRBV15	-	TRBJ2-1	TRBD2	CATSGIAGGLSEQFF	TGTGCCACCAGCGGTATAGCGGGGGGGCTTAGTGAGCAGTTCTTC
TRBV2	few	TRBJ1-1	TRBD1	CASSGTGSGTEAFF	TGTGCCAGCAGTGGGACAGGATCGGGCACTGAAGCTTTCTTT